The 32 T cell receptor beta chains below all came from one sample that was sequenced in a study of kidney transplant recipient with SARS-CoV-2 infection. MiXCR, applied by TCRdb to the reads, yields one record per CDR3 protein. The table shows under 300,000 distinct CDR3 sequences, with more than 25% occurring only once. The sample here was a blood sample, taken at baseline and on roughly day 120 from a kidney transplant recipient. The receptors come from a male patient between 25 and 39 years old who had COVID-19 and was a kidney transplant recipient. Some T cells may be supplied by the graft donor.

This clonotype has at least ten counts. This chain connects TRBV30 to TRBJ1-2; D remains unclear. CDR1 and CDR2 (germline): GTSNPN, SVGIG (reference sequence). There are 16 residues in the CDR3. Trimming cost V 4 bases and J 4 bases, with 22 bases left between them. CDR3 region: CAWKSGRYRKTYGYTF. For the CDR3, the DNA is TGTGCCTGGAAAAGTGGGCGTTATAGAAAGACCTATGGCTACACCTTC.

This clonotype was seen at least ten times. V is TRBV27 and J is TRBJ2-7; 12 positions match TRBD1. CDR3 length: 16 amino acids. The germline gives CDR1 MNHEY, CDR2 SMNVEV (reference sequence). After removal of 0 bases from V and 3 bases from J, the junction contained 3 bases not matched to a gene. CDR3 sequence (DNA): TGTGCCAGCAGTTTATCGGGGACAGGGGGCTACTACGAGCAGTACTTC. It yields the protein CASSLSGTGGYYEQYF.

Ten or more counts support this clonotype. This chain connects TRBV11-2 to TRBJ2-6, with 7 nucleotides matching TRBD1. The CDR3 loop spans 16 amino acids. CDR1 and CDR2 from the germline V gene are SGHAT and FQNNGV. Germline trimming cut 2 bases from V and 4 bases from J; bases unmatched to any gene: 5. CDR3 bases: TGTGCCAGCAGCTTAAAGAGGGGGCCCGGGGCCAACGTCCTGACTTTC. Its protein product is CASSLKRGPGANVLTF.

The chain uses TRBV20-1 and TRBJ2-5; 11 nucleotides agree with TRBD2. The CDR3 is made up of 14 amino acids. Trimming removed 5 bases from V and 4 bases from J; junction bases left unmatched: 6. In germline, CDR1 is DFQATT, CDR2 SNEGSKA (reference sequence). DNA of the CDR3: TGCAGTGCTTATAGCGGGGGGGAGGGAGAGACCCAGTACTTC. Its protein is CSAYSGGEGETQYF.

Concerning this clonotype itself: A much more abundant neighbour one base away suggests this may be a read error. The chain carries TRBV20-1 and TRBJ2-7, with a weak D call TRBD1 (5 bases). Trimming took 5 bases from V and 2 from J, leaving 13 bases between them. CDR1 DFQATT and CDR2 SNEGSKA come from the germline V gene (reference sequence). The CDR3 runs to 13 residues. Here the CDR3 reads CSARPRQTYEQYF. CDR3 DNA sequence: TGCAGTGCTCGGCCTAGACAGACCTACGAGCAGTACTTC.

This clonotype was detected many times. The V gene is TRBV5-8, the J gene TRBJ1-2, with D unclear. The V gene lost 6 bases and the J gene lost 4 bases, with 22 bases spanning the gap. The V gene's germline CDR1 is SGHTS and CDR2 YDEGEE. The CDR3 length is 16 residues. This CDR3 reads CASNPRHPRKTYGYTF. The CDR3 DNA reads as TGTGCCAGCAATCCGCGTCATCCACGAAAGACCTATGGCTACACCTTC. Full variable domain (remainder filled in from reference TRBV5-8 and TRBJ1-2): EAGVTQSPTHLIKTRGQQATLRCSPISGHTSVYWYQQALGLGLQFLLWYDEGEERNRGNFPPRFSGRQFPNYSSELNVNALELEDSALYLCASNPRHPRKTYGYTFGSGTRLTVV.

Regarding this clonotype: A read error is possible here, since a much larger clone lies one base away. This chain connects TRBV11-3 to TRBJ1-1; D not certain. The germline V and J ends were trimmed by 3 bases and 8 bases, with 10 bases remaining between them. Germline lookup yields CDR1 SGHNT and CDR2 YENEEA. This CDR3 contains 12 residues. CDR3: CASSFGRLEAFF. CDR3 DNA: TGTGCCAGCAGCTTTGGACGGTTAGAAGCTTTCTTT.

As to this clonotype: It may be a read error: a sequence one base away is much more abundant. The chain recombines TRBV3-1 with TRBJ2-6; D could derive from TRBD1 or TRBD2 (6 bases each). This CDR3 is built from 15 residues. Germline CDR1 and CDR2: LGHDT and YNNKEL (reference sequence). CDR3 nucleotides: TGTGCCAGCAGCCAAGGGCCCTCGGGGGCCAACGTCCCGACTTTC. Protein: CASSQGPSGANVPTF.

Of note for this clonotype: Possible read error: a much larger clone is one base away. The V and J genes are TRBV2 and TRBJ2-7, with D possibly matching TRBD1 (6 bases). There are 14 residues in the CDR3. Looked up from germline, CDR1 is SNHLY and CDR2 is FYNNEI. The CDR3 DNA sequence: TGTGCCGGCAGTGACGGACAGATAAGCTACGAGCAGTACTTC. It is translated as CAGSDGQISYEQYF.

This clonotype was counted many times. This chain uses TRBV12-3 or TRBV12-4 with TRBJ2-1; a weak D match, TRBD2 (8 bases). There are 16 residues in the CDR3. Deletions cut 6 bases from V and 3 bases from J, with 18 bases between. CDR3 amino acids: CASSPRGLAGYNEQFF. The CDR3 DNA sequence: TGTGCCAGCAGCCCTAGGGGGCTAGCGGGCTACAATGAGCAGTTCTTC.

V and J are TRBV5-6 and TRBJ1-6; D may be TRBD1 (6 bases). The CDR3 totals 17 residues. Trimming stripped 0 bases from V and 0 bases from J, with 10 bases between. Germline V gene data show CDR1 as SGHDT and CDR2 as YYEEEE. The CDR3, as DNA: TGTGCCAGCAGCTTGGCCCACAGGGTCTCCTATAATTCACCCCTCCACTTT. Translating gives CASSLAHRVSYNSPLHF.

A remark on this clonotype: This may stem from a read error, because a much larger clone lies one nucleotide away. J is TRBJ1-1 and V is TRBV5-1; D gene uncertain. The CDR3 contains 14 residues. The V end was cut by 0 bases, the J end by 5 bases, with 11 bases between. CDR1 is SGHRS, CDR2 YFSETQ, per germline. CDR3: CASSLDEVGTEAFF. Written as DNA, the CDR3 is TGCGCCAGCAGCTTGGATGAGGTTGGTACTGAAGCTTTCTTT.

The CDR3 reads CASSLYSGQGAREQYF. The CDR3 coding sequence is TGTGCCAGCAGTTTATACTCCGGACAGGGGGCGCGCGAGCAGTACTTC. The V gene is TRBV28, the J gene TRBJ2-7; TRBD1 matches 11 bases. With 1 base clipped from V and 6 bases from J, the junction kept 8 bases outside the gene matches. The germline gives CDR1 MDHEN, CDR2 SYDVKM. The CDR3 extends over 16 amino acids.

In regard to this clonotype: This clone may be a read error of a much larger clone one base away. This chain links TRBV5-1 with TRBJ1-2; 9 positions match TRBD1. The CDR3 is 14 amino acids. Germline V CDR1 and CDR2: SGHRS, YFSETQ. J was trimmed by 2 bases and V by 7 bases; bases with no gene match: 6. The CDR3, as DNA: TGCGCCAGCGGCCCAGACAGGGGGAACTATGGCTACACCTTC. Protein sequence: CASGPDRGNYGYTF.

This clonotype was counted at least ten times. The chain combines TRBV7-9 with TRBJ1-2, with 8 nucleotides matching TRBD1. CDR1 and CDR2 (germline): SEHNR, FQNEAQ (reference sequence). The length of the CDR3 is 15 residues. V was pared by 2 bases and J by 4 bases, with 6 bases of the junction left unmatched. CDR3 DNA: TGTGCCAGCAGCTTACGCGTCGGGACAGGCTATGGCTACACCTTC. This translates into CASSLRVGTGYGYTF.

This clonotype was counted only a few times. Here the CDR3 DNA reads TGCGCCAGCAGCCAAGATTTCATCGCGCAGTATTTT. Residues: CASSQDFIAQYF. This chain connects TRBV4-1 to TRBJ2-3; D remains ambiguous. Trimming cost V 0 bases and J 10 bases, with 8 bases left between them. The V gene's germline CDR1 is MGHRA and CDR2 YSYEKL. The CDR3 extends over 12 amino acids.

This clonotype was seen repeatedly, ten times or more. This sequence joins TRBV7-2 and TRBJ1-2; D gene ambiguous. The V gene's germline CDR1 is SGHTA and CDR2 FQGNSA. Trimming left V 5 bases short and J 4 bases short, with 23 bases between. The CDR3 has 17 residues. The CDR3: CASSPLHRDGKTYGYTF. The CDR3 DNA reads TGTGCCAGCAGCCCTTTACACAGAGACGGAAAGACCTATGGCTACACCTTC.

The chain is built from TRBV4-1 and TRBJ1-4, with 7 bases matching TRBD1. In germline, CDR1 is MGHRA, CDR2 YSYEKL. This CDR3 has 14 amino acids. The trim removed 0 bases at V and 16 bases at J, leaving 11 bases unmatched. Here the CDR3 reads CASSQDQGTGAQFF. The DNA for the CDR3 is TGCGCCAGCAGCCAAGACCAGGGCACAGGGGCCCAGTTTTTT.

This clonotype was observed at least ten times. The chain couples TRBV7-2 to TRBJ1-2; D unclear. Trimming left V 5 bases short and J 4 bases short, with 23 bases between. The length of the CDR3 is 17 residues. The germline V gene has CDR1 SGHTA and CDR2 FQGNSA. CDR3 nucleotides: TGTGCCAGCAGCGGATGTCGCAGAGACGGAAAGACCTATGGCTACACCTTC. It translates to CASSGCRRDGKTYGYTF.

The J gene is TRBJ2-1, the V gene TRBV6-5; 8 bases align to TRBD2. Germline V gene data show CDR1 as MNHEY and CDR2 as SVGAGI. The CDR3 consists of 15 residues. V trimming: 7 bases; J trimming: 5 bases; junction bases outside the gene matches: 10. The CDR3 DNA reads TGTGCCAGCACCACCCCGGCAGCGGGGGACAATGAGCAGTTCTTC. This translates into CASTTPAAGDNEQFF.

For this clonotype: A read error is possible here, since a much larger clone lies one base away. V usage is TRBV19 and J usage is TRBJ1-3; D is ambiguous. Germline V gene sequence: CDR1 LNHDA, CDR2 SQIVND (reference sequence). The CDR3 is made up of 13 amino acids. CDR3 loop: CASSLAEGNIIYF. CDR3 DNA sequence: TGTGCCAGTAGTCTGGCGGAGGGAAACATCATATATTTT.

Of note for this clonotype: A much more abundant neighbour one base away suggests this may be a read error. The genes are TRBV19 and TRBJ1-6, with a possible D match to TRBD1 (5 bases). Looked up from germline, CDR1 is LNHDA and CDR2 is SQIVND (reference sequence). The CDR3 sequence is 18 residues long. The CDR3 spells CAGSIDRQKSSYNSPLHF. The CDR3 DNA reads as TGTGCCGGTAGTATAGACAGACAGAAGAGCTCCTATAATTCACCCCTCCACTTT.

In the case of this clonotype: A much larger clone differs from this one at a single base, so this may be a read error. This chain joins TRBV2 and TRBJ2-1; a possible D gene is TRBD2 (5 bases). The CDR3 has 14 residues. Germline loops: CDR1 SNHLY, CDR2 FYNNEI. The DNA of the CDR3 is TGTGCCAGCAGACTAGTATTCTCCTACAATGAGCAGCTCTTC. It codes for CASRLVFSYNEQLF.

This clonotype was counted at least ten times. V usage is TRBV6-5 and J usage is TRBJ1-1, with TRBD1 matching over 11 bases. CDR1 MNHEY and CDR2 SVGAGI come from the germline V gene. The V segment lost 5 bases and the J segment 5 bases; nucleotides outside the gene matches: 4. This CDR3 is built from 14 residues. The CDR3 loop reads CASSSGTGGTEAFF. The CDR3 coding sequence is TGTGCCAGCAGTAGCGGGACAGGGGGTACTGAAGCTTTCTTT.

About this clonotype itself: This may come from a read error, since a much larger clone is one base off. As DNA, the CDR3 is TGCAGTGGTAGAGTGGCGACAGGGGGCAGGGAGCAGTACTTC. Protein product: CSGRVATGGREQYF. V gene TRBV20-1 combines with J gene TRBJ2-7; 10 nucleotides match TRBD1. The germline V gene encodes CDR1 DFQATT and CDR2 SNEGSKA (reference sequence). The CDR3 has 14 residues.

This sequence joins TRBV20-1 and TRBJ2-1; perhaps TRBD2 as D (6 bases). Germline V gives CDR1 DFQATT, CDR2 SNEGSKA (reference sequence). V dropped 6 bases and J dropped 0 bases, with 15 bases sitting between them. The CDR3 extends over 15 amino acids. In DNA, the CDR3 is TGCAGTGCCCCCTCTAGCGCTAGCTCCTACAATGAGCAGTTCTTC. Its protein is CSAPSSASSYNEQFF.

This clonotype appeared many times. V gene TRBV28 combines with J gene TRBJ1-4, with D unresolved. The germline V and J ends were trimmed by 10 bases and 2 bases, with 11 bases remaining between them. The CDR3 sequence is 13 residues long. Germline V CDR1 and CDR2: MDHEN, SYDVKM. The CDR3, as DNA: TGTGCCATCAGGAGGGCCACTAATGAAAAACTGTTTTTT. Residues: CAIRRATNEKLFF.

This clonotype was detected once. The junction and the germline gene differ at one end; a read error may be behind it. The gene calls are TRBV10-3 and TRBJ1-1; TRBD1 aligns across 7 bases. Germline CDR1 reads ENHRY; CDR2 reads SYGVKD. The CDR3 totals 14 residues. The CDR3 coding sequence is TGTGCGATCAGTGATAACAGGGGAAGTTCACCCCGCCACTTT. The encoded protein is CAISDNRGSSPRHF.

Many counts were recorded for this clonotype. The rearrangement joins TRBV11-1 to TRBJ1-2; tentatively, D is TRBD1 (5 bases). CDR3 length: 17 amino acids. V dropped 5 bases and J dropped 4 bases, with 23 bases sitting between them. Germline loops: CDR1 SGHAT, CDR2 FQDESV (reference sequence). CDR3 protein: CASSRGGKAGKTYGYTF. The CDR3 nucleotides read TGTGCCAGCAGCCGTGGGGGTAAGGCTGGAAAGACCTATGGCTACACCTTC.

This clonotype came up a few times. This may stem from a read error, because a much larger clone lies one nucleotide away. The rearrangement joins TRBV11-2 to TRBJ2-7; no reliable D call. The CDR3 consists of 11 residues. Germline assignment: CDR1 SGHAT and CDR2 FQNNGV. The V and J ends lost 10 bases and 2 bases respectively, with 9 bases between them. CDR3 sequence: CANGWAYEQYF. DNA of the CDR3: TGTGCCAACGGCTGGGCCTACGAGCAGTACTTC. Full variable domain (missing parts from reference TRBV11-2 and TRBJ2-7): EAGVAQSPRYKIIEKRQSVAFWCNPISGHATLYWYQQILGQGPKLLIQFQNNGVVDDSQLPKDRFSAERLKGVDSTLKIQPAKLEDSAVYLCANGWAYEQYFGPGTRLTVT.

Note on this clonotype: A clone one base away is much larger, so this may be a read error. The chain links TRBV7-2 to TRBJ1-2, with 10 nucleotides matching TRBD1. The CDR3 is 13 amino acids. The germline CDR1 and CDR2 sequences are SGHTA and FQGNSA. The CDR3 here is CAGSLDRGQGYTF. The CDR3 DNA reads TGTGCCGGCAGCTTAGACAGGGGGCAAGGCTACACCTTC. Using reference TRBV7-2 and TRBJ1-2 for the parts outside the CDR3, the full variable domain is GAGVSQSPSNKVTEKGKDVELRCDPISGHTALYWYRQSLGQGLEFLIYFQGNSAPDKSGLPSDRFSAERTGGSVSTLTIQRTQQEDSAVYLCAGSLDRGQGYTFGSGTRLTVV.

This clonotype appeared many times. The CDR3 here is CASSEQQGSNEKLFF. The CDR3 DNA is TGTGCCAGCAGTGAACAACAGGGTTCTAATGAAAAACTGTTTTTT. This chain uses TRBV6-5 with TRBJ1-4, with a possible D match to TRBD1 (6 bases). V gave up 5 bases and J gave up 3 bases, with 13 bases separating them. From germline, CDR1 is MNHEY and CDR2 SVGAGI. CDR3 size: 15 residues.